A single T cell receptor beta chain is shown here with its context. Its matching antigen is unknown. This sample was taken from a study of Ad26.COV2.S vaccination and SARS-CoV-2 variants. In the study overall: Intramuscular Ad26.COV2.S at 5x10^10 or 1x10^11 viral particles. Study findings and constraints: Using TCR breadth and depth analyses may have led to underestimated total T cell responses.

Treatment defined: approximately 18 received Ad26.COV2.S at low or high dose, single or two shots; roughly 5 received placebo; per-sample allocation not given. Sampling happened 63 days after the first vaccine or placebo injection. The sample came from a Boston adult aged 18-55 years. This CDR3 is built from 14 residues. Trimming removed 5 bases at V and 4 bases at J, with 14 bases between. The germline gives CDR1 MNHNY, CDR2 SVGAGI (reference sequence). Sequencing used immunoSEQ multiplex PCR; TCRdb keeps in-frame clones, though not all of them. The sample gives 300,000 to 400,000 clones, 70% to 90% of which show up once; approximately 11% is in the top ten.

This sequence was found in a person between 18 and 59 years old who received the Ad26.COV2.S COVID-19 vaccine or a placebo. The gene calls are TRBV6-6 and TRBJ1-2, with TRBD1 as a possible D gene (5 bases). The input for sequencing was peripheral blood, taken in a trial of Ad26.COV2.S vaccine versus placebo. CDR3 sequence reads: CASSTGGGGYGYTF. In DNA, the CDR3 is TGTGCCAGCAGTACCGGGGGGGGAGGCTATGGCTACACCTTC.